The sequence of this TCR beta chain was determined in a study of OX40 agonist ivuxolimab in advanced cancers. Overall study context: Three patients, one with hepatocellular carcinoma and two with cutaneous melanoma, responded partially.

The CDR3 sequence is 18 residues long. The germline gives CDR1 SGHTA, CDR2 FQGNSA. Trimming left V 3 bases short and J 1 base short, with 21 bases between. The assay was immunoSEQ multiplex PCR, and TCRdb's table has in-frame clones only and misses some. The profile shows roughly 86,000 clones, about 86% of them singletons. The sample here was CD4+ or CD8+ T cells sorted from blood, taken in a trial of the OX40 agonist ivuxolimab. The TCR sequence derives from an adult with an advanced solid tumor such as melanoma, head and neck, liver or kidney cancer. The V and J genes are TRBV7-2 and TRBJ1-2; D is unclear. The CDR3 region is CASSFWVAAKKINYGYTF. The CDR3, as DNA: TGTGCCAGCAGCTTTTGGGTAGCCGCGAAGAAAATTAACTATGGCTACACCTTC.